Below, 15 T cell receptor beta chains from the same sample are listed, as sequenced in a study of spatial heterogeneity in lung cancer. Via MiXCR, TCRdb re-called the 5' RACE reads, giving one row per CDR3 protein. The sample lists tens of thousands of distinct CDR3 sequences; around 7.2% were seen once. Regarding time point: sample taken at primary tumor resection. The input material, whole RNA from tumor, nontumor lung or frozen PBMC, was sequenced unsorted. The material sequenced was PBMCs, taken at surgery. These receptors were collected from a male donor with early-stage non-small cell lung cancer.

This clonotype was found a few times. The chain has TRBV4-1 and TRBJ1-2; D is perhaps TRBD1 (6 bases). This CDR3 is built from 14 residues. CDR1 and CDR2 (germline): MGHRA, YSYEKL. Trimming took 5 bases from V and 0 from J, leaving 10 bases between them. CDR3 coding DNA: TGCGCCAGCAGCGCAGGGGATTCTAACTATGGCTACACCTTC. Residues: CASSAGDSNYGYTF.

The chain carries TRBV3-1 and TRBJ2-3; 8 positions match TRBD2. CDR1 and CDR2 (germline): LGHDT, YNNKEL (reference sequence). Trimming at V came to 1 base and at J to 2 bases, leaving 8 bases not matched to a gene. This CDR3 has 17 residues. The CDR3 DNA reads as TGTGCCAGCAGCCAAGTCGCGGGGGGCTTTAACACAGATACGCAGTATTTT. Translating gives CASSQVAGGFNTDTQYF.

This clonotype occurred many times. Here the CDR3 DNA reads TGTGCCAGCAAGATAGAGACGGCTGAAGCTTTCTTT. It codes for CASKIETAEAFF. The V and J genes are TRBV2 and TRBJ1-1, with D uncertain. This CDR3 is built from 12 residues. Looked up from germline, CDR1 is SNHLY and CDR2 is FYNNEI. Trimming cost V 7 bases and J 6 bases, with 12 bases left between them.

This clonotype was found a few times. The rearrangement links TRBV6-6 to TRBJ2-7, with D perhaps matching TRBD2 (6 bases). Germline V lookup: CDR1 MNHNY, CDR2 SVGAGI (reference sequence). This CDR3 has 14 residues. V lost 5 bases and J 0 bases, leaving 11 bases between the germline ends. CDR3 residues: CASSQTSFSYEQYF. The CDR3 bases are TGTGCCAGCAGTCAAACTAGCTTCTCCTACGAGCAGTACTTC.

This clonotype has a count of ten or more. The chain is built from TRBV12-3 or TRBV12-4 and TRBJ2-6, with 9 bases lining up with TRBD1. This CDR3 spans 18 amino acids. Trimming removed 6 bases from V and 4 bases from J; junction bases left unmatched: 13. The DNA for the CDR3 is TGTGCCAGCAGCTCCCATGGGACAGGGACGGGCGGGGCCAACGTCCTGACTTTC. This encodes CASSSHGTGTGGANVLTF.

Many counts were recorded for this clonotype. The chain couples TRBV20-1 to TRBJ2-1; D gene unclear. V lost 4 bases and J 0 bases, leaving 13 bases between the germline ends. Germline V gene sequence: CDR1 DFQATT, CDR2 SNEGSKA (reference sequence). The CDR3 runs to 15 residues. CDR3 residues: CSAKVASSSYNEQFF. The CDR3, as DNA: TGCAGTGCTAAGGTGGCGTCAAGCTCCTACAATGAGCAGTTCTTC.

This clonotype was detected a few times. V gene TRBV18 combines with J gene TRBJ1-6; possibly TRBD1 for D (6 bases). The CDR3 sequence is 14 residues long. Trimming left V 8 bases short and J 7 bases short, with 15 bases between. Germline values: CDR1 KGHSH, CDR2 LQKENI. The CDR3 bases are TGTGCCAGCGCGCGGGACACATTGAATTCACCCCTCCACTTT. Its protein is CASARDTLNSPLHF.

In its sample, this clonotype was seen a few times. The chain uses TRBV9 and TRBJ2-2; tentatively, D is TRBD1 (6 bases). Trimming took 0 bases from V and 0 from J, leaving 6 bases between them. CDR1 and CDR2 (germline): SGDLS, YYNGEE. CDR3 length: 15 amino acids. CDR3 bases: TGTGCCAGCAGCGTAGAGGGGGCGAACACCGGGGAGCTGTTTTTT. Protein sequence: CASSVEGANTGELFF. The full variable domain, its missing parts supplied by reference TRBV9 and TRBJ2-2, is DSGVTQTPKHLITATGQRVTLRCSPRSGDLSVYWYQQSLDQGLQFLIQYYNGEERAKGNILERFSAQQFPDLHSELNLSSLELGDSALYFCASSVEGANTGELFFGEGSRLTVL.

This clonotype was counted at least ten times. The chain links TRBV7-6 to TRBJ2-7; D uncertain. Germline V gene sequence: CDR1 SGHVS, CDR2 FNYEAQ. V shed 1 base and J shed 1 base, with 11 bases lying between them. This CDR3 contains 15 residues. CDR3: CASSLEGRGSYEQYF. For the CDR3, the DNA is TGTGCCAGCAGCTTAGAAGGTCGAGGTTCCTACGAGCAGTACTTC.

At least ten counts were recorded for this clonotype. This chain links TRBV18 with TRBJ1-5, with 7 bases lining up with TRBD1. This CDR3 region has 14 residues. The V gene's germline CDR1 is KGHSH and CDR2 LQKENI. J was trimmed by 8 bases and V by 2 bases; bases with no gene match: 6. CDR3 sequence reads: CASSPAGGKEPQHF. In DNA form, the CDR3 reads TGTGCCAGCTCACCAGCAGGGGGGAAAGAGCCCCAGCATTTT.

This clonotype was seen many times. The V call is TRBV7-9, the J call TRBJ2-1, with D unclear. V lost 1 base and J lost 7, with 5 bases in between. The V gene's germline CDR1 is SEHNR and CDR2 FQNEAQ (reference sequence). The CDR3 runs to 12 residues. The CDR3 DNA sequence: TGTGCCAGCAGCTTAGTTCGAAATGAGCAGTTCTTC. It encodes CASSLVRNEQFF.

Regarding this clonotype: A read error may be the cause here, since a much bigger clone is one base away. The gene calls are TRBV24-1 and TRBJ1-2; D gene ambiguous. V lost 8 bases and J 10 bases, leaving 19 bases between the germline ends. The CDR3 runs 13 residues. CDR1 is KGHDR, CDR2 SFDVKD, per germline. CDR3 in amino acids: CATKGGGLEVYTF. Written as DNA, the CDR3 is TGTGCCACCAAAGGAGGCGGCCTGGAAGTCTACACCTTC.

The V call is TRBV30, the J call TRBJ2-3; D unresolved. The V end was cut by 4 bases, the J end by 3 bases, with 8 bases between. CDR1 and CDR2 (germline): GTSNPN, SVGIG (reference sequence). The length of the CDR3 is 12 residues. The CDR3 region is CAWNVGTDTQYF. The DNA for the CDR3 is TGTGCCTGGAATGTCGGGACAGATACGCAGTATTTT. Full variable domain (remainder filled in from reference TRBV30 and TRBJ2-3): SQTIHQWPATLVQPVGSPLSLECTVEGTSNPNLYWYRQAAGRGLQLLFYSVGIGQISSEVPQNLSASRPQDRQFILSSKKLLLSDSGFYLCAWNVGTDTQYFGPGTRLTVL.

The table lists this clonotype with many counts. This rearrangement joins TRBV4-3 to TRBJ2-2; 7 positions match TRBD2. This CDR3 region has 16 residues. V gave up 3 bases and J gave up 0 bases; unmatched junction bases: 4. Germline V gene lookup returns CDR1 LGHNA and CDR2 YSLEER. The DNA for the CDR3 is TGCGCCAGCAGCCACCCTGGGGGGGCGAACACCGGGGAGCTGTTTTTT. Translated, it gives CASSHPGGANTGELFF.

Turning to this clonotype: One end of the junction fails to match germline, which may point to a read error. This rearrangement joins TRBV5-6 to TRBJ2-7; D remains ambiguous. Germline V gene sequence: CDR1 SGHDT, CDR2 YYEEEE. This CDR3 region has 14 residues. CDR3 in DNA: TGTGCCAGCAGCTTGGGTCAGGCAAACTACGGGCAGTACTTC. Its translation is CASSLGQANYGQYF.